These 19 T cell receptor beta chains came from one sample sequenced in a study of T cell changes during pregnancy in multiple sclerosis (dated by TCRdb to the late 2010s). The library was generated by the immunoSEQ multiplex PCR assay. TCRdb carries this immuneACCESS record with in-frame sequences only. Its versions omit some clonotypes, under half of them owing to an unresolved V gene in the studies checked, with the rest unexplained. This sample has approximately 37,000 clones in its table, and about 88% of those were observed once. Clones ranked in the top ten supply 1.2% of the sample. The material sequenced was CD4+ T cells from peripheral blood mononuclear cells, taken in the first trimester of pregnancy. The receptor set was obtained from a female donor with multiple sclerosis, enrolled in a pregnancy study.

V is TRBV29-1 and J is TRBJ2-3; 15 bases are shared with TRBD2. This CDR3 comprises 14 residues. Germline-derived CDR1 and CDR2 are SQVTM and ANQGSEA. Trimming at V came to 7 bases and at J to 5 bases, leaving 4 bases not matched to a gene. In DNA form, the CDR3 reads TGCAGCGCTCAGGGACTAGCGGGAGGAGATACGCAGTATTTT. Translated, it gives CSAQGLAGGDTQYF.

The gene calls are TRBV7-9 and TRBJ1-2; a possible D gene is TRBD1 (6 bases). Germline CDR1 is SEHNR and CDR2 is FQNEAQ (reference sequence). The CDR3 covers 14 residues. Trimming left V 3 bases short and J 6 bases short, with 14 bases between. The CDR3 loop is CASSFESGVHGYTF. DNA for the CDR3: TGTGCCAGCAGCTTCGAATCAGGGGTCCATGGCTACACCTTC. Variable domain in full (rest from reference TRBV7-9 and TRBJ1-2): DTGVSQNPRHKITKRGQNVTFRCDPISEHNRLYWYRQTLGQGPEFLTYFQNEAQLEKSRLLSDRFSAERPKGSFSTLEIQRTEQGDSAMYLCASSFESGVHGYTFGSGTRLTVV.

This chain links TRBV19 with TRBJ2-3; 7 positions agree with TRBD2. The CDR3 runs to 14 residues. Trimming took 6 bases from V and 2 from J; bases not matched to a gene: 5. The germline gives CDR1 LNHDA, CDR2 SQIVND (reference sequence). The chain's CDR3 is CASSRGDDTDTQYF. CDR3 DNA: TGTGCCAGTAGCCGGGGGGACGACACAGATACGCAGTATTTT. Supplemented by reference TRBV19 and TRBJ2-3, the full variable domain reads DGGITQSPKYLFRKEGQNVTLSCEQNLNHDAMYWYRQDPGQGLRLIYYSQIVNDFQKGDIAEGYSVSREKKESFPLTVTSAQKNPTAFYLCASSRGDDTDTQYFGPGTRLTVL.

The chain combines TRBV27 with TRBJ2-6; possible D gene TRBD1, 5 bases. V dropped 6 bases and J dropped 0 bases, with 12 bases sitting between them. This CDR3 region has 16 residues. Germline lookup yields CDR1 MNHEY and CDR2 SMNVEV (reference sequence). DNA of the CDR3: TGTGCCAGCAGACGACAGAAATACTCTGGGGCCAACGTCCTGACTTTC. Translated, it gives CASRRQKYSGANVLTF.

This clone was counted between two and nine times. DNA of the CDR3: TGTGCCAGCAGCTTAGCTATGGGCGGGATGACAGATACGCAGTATTTT. This sequence encodes CASSLAMGGMTDTQYF. The chain is built from TRBV7-2 and TRBJ2-3; possible D gene TRBD2, 6 bases. Germline values: CDR1 SGHTA, CDR2 FQGNSA. V was clipped by 0 bases and J by 3 bases, with 13 bases between them. The CDR3 totals 16 residues.

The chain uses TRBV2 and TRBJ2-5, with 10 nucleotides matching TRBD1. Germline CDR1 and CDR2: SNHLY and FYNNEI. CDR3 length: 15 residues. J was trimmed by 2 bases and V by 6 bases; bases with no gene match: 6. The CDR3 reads CASSDRGRQQETQYF. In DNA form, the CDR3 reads TGTGCCAGCAGCGACAGGGGGCGTCAACAAGAGACCCAGTACTTC.

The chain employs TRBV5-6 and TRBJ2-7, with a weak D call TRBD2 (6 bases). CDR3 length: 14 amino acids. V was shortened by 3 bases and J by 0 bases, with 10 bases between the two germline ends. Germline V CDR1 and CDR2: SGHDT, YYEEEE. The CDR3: CASSWAGSSYEQYF. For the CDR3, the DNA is TGTGCCAGCAGCTGGGCCGGGAGCTCCTACGAGCAGTACTTC. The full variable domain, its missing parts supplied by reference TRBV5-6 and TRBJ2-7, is DAGVTQSPTHLIKTRGQQVTLRCSPKSGHDTVSWYQQALGQGPQFIFQYYEEEERQRGNFPDRFSGHQFPNYSSELNVNALLLGDSALYLCASSWAGSSYEQYFGPGTRLTVT.

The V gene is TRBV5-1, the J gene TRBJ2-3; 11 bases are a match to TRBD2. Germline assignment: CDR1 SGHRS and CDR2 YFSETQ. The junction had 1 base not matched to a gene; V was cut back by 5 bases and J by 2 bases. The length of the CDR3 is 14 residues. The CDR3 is CASRTSGITDTQYF. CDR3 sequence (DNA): TGCGCCAGCAGGACTAGCGGGATCACAGATACGCAGTATTTT.

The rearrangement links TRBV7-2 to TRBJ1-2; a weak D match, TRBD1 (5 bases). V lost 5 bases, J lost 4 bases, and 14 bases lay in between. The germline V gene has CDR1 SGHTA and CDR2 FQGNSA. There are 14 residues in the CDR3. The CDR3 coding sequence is TGTGCCAGCAGCCCAGAATGGGGCCCCTATGGCTACACCTTC. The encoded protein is CASSPEWGPYGYTF.

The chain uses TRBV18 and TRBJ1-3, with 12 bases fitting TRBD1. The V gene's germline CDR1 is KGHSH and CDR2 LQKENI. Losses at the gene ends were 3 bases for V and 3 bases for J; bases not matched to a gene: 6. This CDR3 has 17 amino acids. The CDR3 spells CASSPMGQGARGNTIYF. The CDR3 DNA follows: TGTGCCAGCTCACCTATGGGACAGGGGGCGCGTGGAAACACCATATATTTT.

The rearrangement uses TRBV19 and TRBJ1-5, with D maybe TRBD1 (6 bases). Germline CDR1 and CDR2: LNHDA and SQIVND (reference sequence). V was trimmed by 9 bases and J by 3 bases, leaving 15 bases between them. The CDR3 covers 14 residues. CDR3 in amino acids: CASWIGQLNQPQHF. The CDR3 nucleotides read TGTGCCAGCTGGATCGGACAGCTCAATCAGCCCCAGCATTTT.

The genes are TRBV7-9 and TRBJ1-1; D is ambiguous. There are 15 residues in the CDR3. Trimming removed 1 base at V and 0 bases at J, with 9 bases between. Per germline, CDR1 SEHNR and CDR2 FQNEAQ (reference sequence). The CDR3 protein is CASSLVGGMNTEAFF. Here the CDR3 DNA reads TGTGCCAGCAGCTTAGTTGGAGGCATGAACACTGAAGCTTTCTTT.

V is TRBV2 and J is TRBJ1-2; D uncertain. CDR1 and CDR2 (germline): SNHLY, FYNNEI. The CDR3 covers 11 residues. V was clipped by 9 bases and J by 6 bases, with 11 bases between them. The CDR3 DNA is TGTGCCAGAACCGGGAGCGATGGCTACACCTTC. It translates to CARTGSDGYTF.

As DNA, the CDR3 is TGTGCCAGCTCACCAGGACAGCAGGGTAATGAGCAGTTCTTC. Amino acids: CASSPGQQGNEQFF. This chain links TRBV18 with TRBJ2-1; a weak D match, TRBD1 (6 bases). The CDR3 consists of 14 residues. Germline CDR1 KGHSH, CDR2 LQKENI. Trimming removed 2 bases from V and 7 bases from J, with 12 bases in between.

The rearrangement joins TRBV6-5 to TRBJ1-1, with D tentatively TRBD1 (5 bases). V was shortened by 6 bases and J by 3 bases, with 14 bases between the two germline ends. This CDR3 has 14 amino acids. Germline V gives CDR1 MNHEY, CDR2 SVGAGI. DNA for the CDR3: TGTGCCAGCAGCCTCGGGGGGACTCACACTGAAGCTTTCTTT. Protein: CASSLGGTHTEAFF.

The CDR3 is CASSQPTGRQETQYF. The CDR3 nucleotides read TGCGCCAGCAGCCAACCAACAGGGAGACAAGAGACCCAGTACTTC. V and J are TRBV4-1 and TRBJ2-5; D may be TRBD1 (6 bases). The length of the CDR3 is 15 residues. Germline V gene lookup returns CDR1 MGHRA and CDR2 YSYEKL. V gave up 2 bases and J gave up 2 bases, with 12 bases separating them.

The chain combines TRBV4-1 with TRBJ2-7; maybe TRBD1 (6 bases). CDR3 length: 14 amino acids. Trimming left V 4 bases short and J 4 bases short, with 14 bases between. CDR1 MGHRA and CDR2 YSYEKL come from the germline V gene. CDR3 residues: CASSPGQTRYEQYF. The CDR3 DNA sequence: TGCGCCAGCAGCCCCGGACAGACTCGATACGAGCAGTACTTC.

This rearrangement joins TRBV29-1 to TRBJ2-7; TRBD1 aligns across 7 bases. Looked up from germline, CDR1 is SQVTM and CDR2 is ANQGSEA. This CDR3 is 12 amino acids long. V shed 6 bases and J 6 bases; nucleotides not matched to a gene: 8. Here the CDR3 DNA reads TGCAGCGTCCAACGACAGGGTGGCGAGCAGTACTTC. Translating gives CSVQRQGGEQYF.

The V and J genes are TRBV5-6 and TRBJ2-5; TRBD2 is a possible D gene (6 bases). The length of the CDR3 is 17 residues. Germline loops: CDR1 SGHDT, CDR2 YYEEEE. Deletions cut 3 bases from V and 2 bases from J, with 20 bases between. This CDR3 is CASSSMSSASIQETQYF. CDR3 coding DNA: TGTGCCAGCAGCTCGATGTCTAGCGCCTCGATACAAGAGACCCAGTACTTC. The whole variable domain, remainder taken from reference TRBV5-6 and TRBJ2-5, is DAGVTQSPTHLIKTRGQQVTLRCSPKSGHDTVSWYQQALGQGPQFIFQYYEEEERQRGNFPDRFSGHQFPNYSSELNVNALLLGDSALYLCASSSMSSASIQETQYFGPGTRLLVL.